This is a list of T cell receptor beta chains from one sample in a study of blood T cell repertoires in COVID-19. Clones were sequenced by immunoSEQ multiplex PCR, and TCRdb holds only the in-frame ones, with some missing. The sample has hundreds of thousands of clones; about 86% are singletons. Material for sequencing was peripheral blood. The receptors were gathered from a man older than 75 with acute or convalescent COVID-19. CDR3s leave out the opening cysteine and the closing phenylalanine or tryptophan. The D gene is left open where the match is weak.

j_call,d_call,v_call,cdr3_aa
TRBJ1-1,NA,TRBV2,ASTTGGWMNTEAF
TRBJ1-5,NA,TRBV29-1,SAKVGPGVSNQPQH
TRBJ2-1,TRBD1,TRBV5-1,ASSPRIYRGRRMTDNEQF
TRBJ1-6,TRBD1,TRBV2,ASRQGAYYNSPLH
TRBJ1-1,NA,TRBV5-1,ASSLYPENTEAF
TRBJ1-5,NA,TRBV19,ASTGRDRGNQPQH
TRBJ1-1,TRBD1,TRBV5-1,ASSWGQENTEAF
TRBJ1-5,TRBD1,TRBV24-1,ATSDFRTGVSRGQPQH
TRBJ1-1,NA,TRBV2,ASSELGVRGGTEAF
TRBJ1-4,TRBD1,TRBV5-1,ASSRTGGGTNEKLF
TRBJ1-2,NA,TRBV28,ASSLGGGPGYT
TRBJ2-2,TRBD2,TRBV24-1,ATSDRVSGSGYTGELF
TRBJ1-2,NA,TRBV2,ASRLQGVPYGYT
TRBJ2-2,NA,TRBV11-3,ASSLWFGGNTGELF
TRBJ2-1,TRBD2,TRBV28,ASSSRTSEFVNEQF
TRBJ2-3,TRBD2,TRBV5-8,ASSLSTSGRAPQY
TRBJ1-6,NA,TRBV12-5,ASGSVQGYSYNSPLH
TRBJ2-7,TRBD1,TRBV2,ASSEWDRVEQY
TRBJ2-3,NA,TRBV5-4,ASSLQQGSTDTQY
TRBJ2-7,NA,TRBV7-9,ASSFGGRTYEQY
TRBJ1-1,NA,TRBV5-1,ASSLGQEAF
TRBJ2-4,NA,TRBV4-2,ASSQDEEVGIQY
TRBJ1-2,TRBD1,TRBV5-8,ASSRDRGYGYT
TRBJ1-1,NA,TRBV9,ASSESRGNTEAF
TRBJ1-1,NA,TRBV5-4,ASSLRVGESTEAF
TRBJ1-2,NA,TRBV4-2,ASSQPGRANYGYT
TRBJ1-1,NA,TRBV24-1,ATSEAGRNTEAF
TRBJ1-4,NA,TRBV5-5,ASSALLGENEKLF
TRBJ2-7,NA,TRBV6-2/TRBV6-3,ASSSRGYEQY
TRBJ1-1,TRBD1,TRBV7-2,ASSQRTLRDSDTEAF
TRBJ2-5,NA,TRBV29-1,SVEETAETQY
TRBJ1-1,NA,TRBV29-1,SVVSLQVSTEAF
TRBJ2-7,NA,TRBV5-1,ASSLGGYEQY
TRBJ2-2,TRBD2,TRBV14,ASSQLSGRAPGELF
TRBJ1-2,TRBD1,TRBV28,ASIPWGQGVGYT
TRBJ2-1,TRBD2,TRBV14,ASSPLAGRYNEQF
TRBJ2-7,TRBD2,TRBV27,ASSLGGRGYEQY
TRBJ2-7,TRBD2,TRBV7-2,ASSLRLAGNYEQY
TRBJ1-2,NA,TRBV7-2,ASSPDSAYGYT
TRBJ1-5,NA,TRBV27,ASSSGQLSNQPQH
TRBJ1-2,TRBD1,TRBV14,ASSRDSYKGIYGYT
TRBJ2-4,NA,TRBV2,ASSDRGIDIQY
TRBJ2-1,TRBD2,TRBV6-2/TRBV6-3,ASSYPSGKI
TRBJ2-2,TRBD1,TRBV11-3,ASSTSPRDRVGTGELF
TRBJ2-7,NA,TRBV6-2/TRBV6-3,ASSYRGGSVSVYEQY
TRBJ2-5,TRBD2,TRBV6-5,ASSYGLAGGETQY
TRBJ1-3,NA,TRBV18,ASSPRIPGAGNTIY
TRBJ2-7,TRBD1,TRBV7-2,ASSRQGAGEQY